A selection of T cell receptor beta chains follows, all from one sample in a study of response to subunit inactivated influenza vaccine. TCRdb reprocessed the RT-PCR reads via MiXCR and lists one record per CDR3 protein. The data hold 550,000 to 800,000 distinct CDR3 sequences, with over 11% observed a single time. This specimen consisted of PBMCs from blood, obtained less than 15 days before vaccination. These receptors were collected from a man aged 50-60 years who received an inactivated influenza vaccine. CDR3s include the opening cysteine and the closing phenylalanine or tryptophan. D genes are given only for firm matches. Clone size is shown for a subset of rows, as once, few, many or a class of expanded clone.

j_call,d_call,clone_size,v_call,cdr3_aa,cdr3_nt
TRBJ1-5,TRBD1,many,TRBV27,CASSPDRGLQQPQHF,TGTGCCAGCAGTCCAGACAGGGGGCTTCAACAGCCCCAGCATTTT
TRBJ2-5,-,-,TRBV7-3,CASSSDPQETQYF,TGTGCCAGCAGCTCGGACCCCCAAGAGACCCAGTACTTC
TRBJ2-7,TRBD2,many,TRBV7-8,CASSPGLEHEQYF,TGTGCCAGCAGCCCGGGACTAGAACACGAGCAGTACTTC
TRBJ1-6,-,few,TRBV4-3,CASSQEVGAYNSPLHF,TGCGCCAGCAGCCAAGAAGTCGGCGCCTATAATTCACCCCTCCACTTT
TRBJ1-1,-,many,TRBV7-2,CASSLVIGITEAFF,TGTGCCAGCAGCTTAGTAATAGGGATCACTGAAGCTTTCTTT
TRBJ1-4,TRBD1,few,TRBV7-2,CASSLMGQGLFF,TGTGCCAGCAGCTTAATGGGACAGGGACTGTTTTTT
TRBJ1-5,-,few,TRBV29-1,CSVGVRSNQPQHF,TGCAGCGTTGGAGTCCGGAGCAATCAGCCCCAGCATTTT
TRBJ2-7,-,few,TRBV4-3,CASSQRRAAYEQYF,TGCGCCAGCAGCCAAAGGAGGGCAGCCTACGAGCAGTACTTC
TRBJ2-7,TRBD2,few,TRBV6-5,CASSYGGAGDGYAYF,TGTGCCAGCAGTTACGGTGGAGCGGGAGACGGATACGCGTACTTC
TRBJ2-1,TRBD2,-,TRBV4-3,CASSQGAGGRRNEQFF,TGCGCCAGCAGCCAAGGGGCGGGAGGGCGTCGGAATGAGCAGTTCTTC
TRBJ2-1,-,few,TRBV4-3,CASSQESGFYNEQFF,TGCGCCAGCAGCCAAGAAAGCGGTTTCTACAATGAGCAGTTCTTC
TRBJ2-7,-,few,TRBV7-2,CASSLRRGSSYEQYF,TGTGCCAGCAGCTTACGCAGGGGTAGCTCCTACGAGCAGTACTTC
TRBJ2-5,TRBD1,-,TRBV7-2,CASSVQGAISETQYF,TGTGCCAGCAGCGTACAGGGGGCGATATCAGAGACCCAGTACTTC
TRBJ2-7,TRBD1,few,TRBV6-2/TRBV6-3,CASSNTGGEQYF,TGTGCCAGCAGCAATACAGGGGGCGAGCAGTACTTC
TRBJ1-2,-,-,TRBV28,CASRLGGRDGYTF,TGTGCCAGCAGGCTCGGGGGGAGGGATGGCTACACCTTC
TRBJ1-2,-,-,TRBV18,CASVPSQTNYGYTF,TGTGCCAGCGTCCCTTCCCAAACCAACTATGGCTACACCTTC
TRBJ1-1,-,few,TRBV5-1,CASKSRDAEAFF,TGCGCCAGCAAGAGCAGGGACGCTGAAGCTTTCTTT
TRBJ2-1,TRBD2,few,TRBV6-2/TRBV6-3,CASSSRDYYNEQFF,TGTGCCAGCAGTTCCCGGGACTACTACAATGAGCAGTTCTTC
TRBJ2-7,TRBD2,many,TRBV20-1,CSARKRVAGEYEQYF,TGCAGTGCTAGAAAACGGGTAGCGGGAGAGTACGAGCAGTACTTC
TRBJ1-2,-,-,TRBV20-1,CSARNRVNGYTF,TGCAGTGCTAGAAACAGGGTTAATGGCTACACCTTC
TRBJ1-5,-,many,TRBV20-1,CSARGAGTLRNQPQHF,TGCAGTGCTAGAGGGGCCGGGACACTAAGAAATCAGCCCCAGCATTTT
TRBJ2-3,TRBD2,few,TRBV10-3,CAIRGLAGPADTQYF,TGTGCCATCAGAGGACTAGCTGGGCCCGCAGATACGCAGTATTTT
TRBJ2-1,TRBD2,-,TRBV6-2/TRBV6-3,CASKNLAGGFNEQFF,TGTGCCAGCAAAAACCTAGCGGGGGGGTTCAATGAGCAGTTCTTC
TRBJ2-7,TRBD2,few,TRBV4-3,CASSQNLAGGTFPYEQYF,TGCGCCAGCAGCCAAAATTTGGCGGGGGGCACCTTCCCCTACGAGCAGTACTTC
TRBJ2-2,-,many,TRBV5-1,CASSLAIGTGELFF,TGCGCCAGCAGCTTGGCCATTGGGACCGGGGAGCTGTTTTTT
TRBJ2-1,TRBD2,-,TRBV20-1,CSATRRGAGGGNNEQFF,TGCAGTGCTACAAGGAGAGGAGCGGGGGGGGGCAACAATGAGCAGTTCTTC
TRBJ2-3,-,-,TRBV20-1,CSARDPGAVYTDTQYF,TGCAGTGCTAGAGATCCTGGGGCAGTATACACAGATACGCAGTATTTT
TRBJ2-7,-,-,TRBV4-3,CASSQGRVDYEQYF,TGCGCCAGCAGCCAAGGCAGGGTCGACTACGAGCAGTACTTC
TRBJ1-3,-,-,TRBV7-6,CASSLASPGSGNTIYF,TGTGCCAGCAGCTTAGCGTCGCCTGGCTCTGGAAACACCATATATTTT
TRBJ1-5,-,-,TRBV28,CASSLPGSSNQPQHF,TGTGCCAGCAGTCTACCCGGGAGTAGCAATCAGCCCCAGCATTTT
TRBJ2-5,-,few,TRBV6-1,CAGSGTDRFAQYF,TGTGCCGGATCCGGGACTGACCGATTTGCCCAGTACTTC
TRBJ2-5,-,-,TRBV12-3/TRBV12-4,CASSLQSWKETQYF,TGTGCCAGCAGTTTACAGAGTTGGAAGGAGACCCAGTACTTC
TRBJ2-1,TRBD1,-,TRBV24-1,CATSDPRDSLGQFF,TGTGCCACCAGTGACCCCCGGGACAGTCTCGGGCAGTTCTTC